The 21 T cell receptor beta chains in this list originate from one sample, sequenced in a study of T cells after yellow fever vaccination. TCRdb fed the 5' RACE reads into MiXCR, producing one record per CDR3 protein. The table shows around 330,000 distinct CDR3 sequences, with 3.6% occurring only once. This specimen was PBMCs, taken on the day of the yellow fever booster vaccination. The receptors here all came from a man between 18 and 29 years old who received the YFV17D yellow fever vaccine.

This rearrangement joins TRBV5-1 to TRBJ2-1, with 8 bases identical to TRBD2. CDR1 SGHRS and CDR2 YFSETQ come from the germline V gene. V shed 2 bases and J 1 base; nucleotides not matched to a gene: 5. This CDR3 contains 16 residues. Here the CDR3 DNA reads TGCGCCAGCAGCTTCCTAGCGGGCAATTCCTACAATGAGCAGTTCTTC. Encoded protein: CASSFLAGNSYNEQFF.

V gene TRBV24-1 combines with J gene TRBJ2-5, with D perhaps being TRBD1 or TRBD2 (5 bases each). Germline CDR1 reads KGHDR; CDR2 reads SFDVKD. V gave up 1 base and J gave up 3 bases, with 8 bases separating them. This CDR3 contains 14 residues. CDR3: CATSDFGAEETQYF. The CDR3 coding sequence is TGTGCCACCAGTGATTTCGGGGCGGAAGAGACCCAGTACTTC.

This clonotype was observed a handful of times. The gene calls are TRBV6-5 and TRBJ2-3; perhaps TRBD1 as D (6 bases). Germline V gene sequence: CDR1 MNHEY, CDR2 SVGAGI. Trimming left V 4 bases short and J 0 bases short, with 11 bases between. This CDR3 comprises 15 residues. CDR3 nucleotides: TGTGCCAGCAGTTCGGGACAACGGAGCACAGATACGCAGTATTTT. Translated, it gives CASSSGQRSTDTQYF.

This clonotype came up many times. CDR3 region: CASSLRQTNTEAFF. In DNA form, the CDR3 reads TGCGCCAGCAGCTTGCGGCAGACGAACACTGAAGCTTTCTTT. This chain joins TRBV5-1 and TRBJ1-1, with D uncertain. Trimming took off 1 base at V and 1 base at J, with 8 bases between the two ends. This CDR3 is built from 14 residues. CDR1 is SGHRS and CDR2 is YFSETQ in the germline V gene.

This clonotype showed up just a few times. The genes are TRBV3-1 and TRBJ2-5; 9 bases match TRBD1. Germline V gene data show CDR1 as LGHDT and CDR2 as YNNKEL (reference sequence). V was pared by 4 bases and J by 2 bases, with 5 bases of the junction left unmatched. The CDR3 is made up of 15 amino acids. CDR3 protein: CASSPSDRGQETQYF. CDR3 bases: TGTGCCAGCAGCCCCTCGGACAGGGGACAAGAGACCCAGTACTTC.

The chain is built from TRBV5-4 and TRBJ2-5; no reliable D call. V shed 2 bases and J shed 3 bases, with 8 bases lying between them. The CDR3 spans 13 residues. Germline V lookup: CDR1 SGHNT, CDR2 YYREEE (reference sequence). The CDR3 DNA reads as TGTGCCAGCAGCTTCGACTCAAAAGAGACCCAGTACTTC. Its translation: CASSFDSKETQYF.

A single count supports this clonotype. The chain combines TRBV19 with TRBJ1-2; D is ambiguous. CDR1 is LNHDA, CDR2 SQIVND, per germline (reference sequence). Trimming pared 3 bases from V and 5 bases from J, leaving 13 bases between. The CDR3 sequence is 14 residues long. CDR3 protein: CASSIDWAEYGYTF. The DNA of the CDR3 is TGTGCCAGTAGTATCGATTGGGCAGAATATGGCTACACCTTC.

This clonotype was seen at least ten times. CDR3 sequence: CATSRGHGQETQYF. CDR3 nucleotides: TGTGCCACCAGCAGAGGGCACGGACAAGAGACCCAGTACTTC. The chain links TRBV15 to TRBJ2-5; D gene ambiguous. Germline V lookup: CDR1 LNHNV, CDR2 YYDKDF (reference sequence). The CDR3 contains 14 residues. The V end lost 1 base, the J end lost 2 bases, and 8 bases lay between the germline ends.

This clonotype was seen repeatedly, ten times or more. This rearrangement joins TRBV9 to TRBJ1-3; D ambiguous. The V end lost 0 bases, the J end lost 0 bases, and 7 bases lay between the germline ends. CDR1 is SGDLS, CDR2 YYNGEE, per germline. This CDR3 contains 15 residues. The CDR3 region has the DNA TGTGCCAGCAGCGTAGATTTCGACTCTGGAAACACCATATATTTT. Translation gives CASSVDFDSGNTIYF. Using reference TRBV9 and TRBJ1-3 for the parts outside the CDR3, the full variable domain is DSGVTQTPKHLITATGQRVTLRCSPRSGDLSVYWYQQSLDQGLQFLIQYYNGEERAKGNILERFSAQQFPDLHSELNLSSLELGDSALYFCASSVDFDSGNTIYFGEGSWLTVV.

This clonotype was detected many times. The chain employs TRBV4-3 and TRBJ2-7; 9 bases agree with TRBD1. The germline CDR1 and CDR2 sequences are LGHNA and YSLEER. This CDR3 has 14 residues. The trim removed 1 base at V and 3 bases at J, leaving 1 base unmatched. Here the CDR3 reads CASSQADRGYEQYF. For the CDR3, the DNA is TGCGCCAGCAGCCAAGCGGACAGGGGCTACGAGCAGTACTTC.

This clonotype has only a few counts. The chain recombines TRBV27 with TRBJ1-5; D gene ambiguous. The CDR3 runs to 15 residues. The germline gives CDR1 MNHEY, CDR2 SMNVEV (reference sequence). V was shortened by 4 bases and J by 0 bases, with 10 bases between the two germline ends. The CDR3: CASSSLATSNQPQHF. The CDR3 DNA follows: TGTGCCAGCAGTTCCTTAGCTACTAGCAATCAGCCCCAGCATTTT.

The table lists this clonotype with many counts. The chain links TRBV4-2 to TRBJ2-2; no reliable D call. V was pared by 0 bases and J by 9 bases, with 8 bases between. Germline V gene data show CDR1 as LGHNA and CDR2 as YNFKEQ. The length of the CDR3 is 13 residues. This CDR3 reads CASSQELNWELFF. In DNA, the CDR3 is TGTGCCAGCAGCCAAGAACTAAACTGGGAGCTGTTTTTT.

This clonotype has only a few counts. The chain couples TRBV27 to TRBJ1-6; 7 bases line up with TRBD1. The CDR3 covers 17 residues. Germline values: CDR1 MNHEY, CDR2 SMNVEV (reference sequence). The trim removed 7 bases at V and 6 bases at J, leaving 15 bases unmatched. DNA for the CDR3: TGTGCCAGCAACAAAGGACCGGGACAGCCCAGTAATTCACCCCTCCACTTT. Translating it yields CASNKGPGQPSNSPLHF.

This clonotype was seen repeatedly, ten times or more. This chain's CDR3 is CASSGSVTQYF. DNA of the CDR3: TGTGCCAGCAGCGGCTCGGTGACCCAGTACTTC. The genes are TRBV7-2 and TRBJ2-5, with D hard to call. The CDR3 covers 11 residues. The germline V gene encodes CDR1 SGHTA and CDR2 FQGNSA. V gave up 5 bases and J gave up 7 bases, with 8 bases separating them. Together with reference TRBV7-2 and TRBJ2-5, the CDR3 gives the full variable domain: GAGVSQSPSNKVTEKGKDVELRCDPISGHTALYWYRQSLGQGLEFLIYFQGNSAPDKSGLPSDRFSAERTGGSVSTLTIQRTQQEDSAVYLCASSGSVTQYFGPGTRLLVL.

This clonotype has a count of ten or more. The chain couples TRBV7-2 to TRBJ2-4; 11 bases fit TRBD2. There are 16 residues in the CDR3. The junction had 6 bases not matched to a gene; V was cut back by 4 bases and J by 4 bases. Germline V gene sequence: CDR1 SGHTA, CDR2 FQGNSA. In DNA form, the CDR3 reads TGTGCCAGCAGCTGGGCTAGCGGGGGGCCGAAAAACATTCAGTACTTC. Translation: CASSWASGGPKNIQYF.

There are many counts of this clonotype. CDR3 protein: CSVGQGDTGELFF. CDR3 DNA: TGCAGCGTTGGCCAGGGTGACACCGGGGAGCTGTTTTTT. V and J are TRBV29-1 and TRBJ2-2; D perhaps matches TRBD1 (5 bases). This CDR3 has 13 amino acids. Germline-derived CDR1 and CDR2 are SQVTM and ANQGSEA. Trimming took off 4 bases at V and 3 bases at J, with 9 bases between the two ends.

This clonotype showed up many times. The V gene is TRBV11-2, the J gene TRBJ2-5; D might be TRBD2 (7 bases). Trimming shortened V by 1 base and J by 4 bases, and 10 bases separated the two germline ends. Germline V gives CDR1 SGHAT, CDR2 FQNNGV. This CDR3 has 14 residues. Written as DNA, the CDR3 is TGTGCCAGCAGCTTAGGGGGGGGCGGAGAGACCCAGTACTTC. This sequence encodes CASSLGGGGETQYF.

The table lists this clonotype with many counts. The chain combines TRBV27 with TRBJ2-2; D is perhaps TRBD2 (6 bases). The CDR3 is 14 residues long. V shed 7 bases and J shed 3 bases, with 12 bases lying between them. Germline V CDR1 and CDR2: MNHEY, SMNVEV (reference sequence). The CDR3 sequence: CASTGGMYTGELFF. The DNA for the CDR3 is TGTGCCAGCACGGGCGGGATGTACACCGGGGAGCTGTTTTTT.

For the CDR3, the DNA is TGTGCCAGCAGCCAAACGGGACAGGGGGCAATCCTTCATGAGCAGTTCTTC. It codes for CASSQTGQGAILHEQFF. This chain links TRBV4-2 with TRBJ2-1; TRBD1 matches 12 bases. The CDR3 runs to 17 residues. V dropped 2 bases and J dropped 8; count of bases not matched to a gene: 10. Germline V gene sequence: CDR1 LGHNA, CDR2 YNFKEQ.

This clonotype was counted at least ten times. At one end, the junction sequence differs from germline, possibly due to a read error. V and J are TRBV7-2 and TRBJ1-2, with unresolved D. This CDR3 is 12 amino acids long. Germline V gives CDR1 SGHTA, CDR2 FQGNSA. The CDR3 here is CASSPYTGSTIF. Written as DNA, the CDR3 is TGTGCCAGCAGCCCGTATACCGGGTCTACTATCTTC.

Ten or more counts support this clonotype. The genes are TRBV28 and TRBJ2-7; 7 nucleotides agree with TRBD1. CDR3 size: 14 residues. With V trimmed by 6 bases and J by 3 bases, 8 bases remained unmatched. Germline loops: CDR1 MDHEN, CDR2 SYDVKM. CDR3 sequence: CASSHSDRNYEQYF. DNA of the CDR3: TGTGCCAGCAGCCATTCGGACAGGAACTACGAGCAGTACTTC.